A single sample gave rise to the 3 T cell receptor beta chains below, sequenced in a study of shared clonotypes between healthy human individuals (dated by TCRdb to 2019 to 2021). For the CD8 naive samples, CD45RO-negative cells were positively selected for CCR7, yielding a CD45RA+CCR7+ population from which TemRA cells were excluded. Library method: the immunoSEQ multiplex PCR assay. TCRdb retrieved this table from immuneACCESS and kept in-frame rearrangements only. Not all clones are present; in checked studies, unresolved V genes account for under half, and no reason is known for the remainder. The sample profile shows around 2.1 million clones; more than 85% of them were found once. The ten largest clonotypes hold roughly 1.8% of the sample. Sequencing was done on a sample of naive CD8+ T cells from PBMCs. Reading the label with the study, this specimen's cell subset or site is: CD45RA+CCR7+. The receptors here all came from a man aged 18 to 30 in good health. Some clones in this sample may be carry-over from other donors' samples.

This clone has only one observation. The gene calls are TRBV28 and TRBJ2-7, with 11 bases identical to TRBD1. From germline, CDR1 is MDHEN and CDR2 SYDVKM. There are 14 residues in the CDR3. V shed 5 bases, J shed 9 bases, and the junction held 9 bases outside the gene matches. The CDR3 bases are TGTGCCAGCAGTGGGACAGGGGGAAGTCGCGCGCAGTACTTC. It encodes CASSGTGGSRAQYF.

The rearrangement joins TRBV2 to TRBJ2-3; D is undetermined. Trimming took 5 bases from V and 4 from J, leaving 10 bases between them. The germline gives CDR1 SNHLY, CDR2 FYNNEI. The CDR3 has 13 residues. The CDR3 region is CASSPPNADTQYF. The CDR3 DNA reads TGTGCCAGCAGTCCCCCCAATGCAGATACGCAGTATTTT.

This chain connects TRBV5-1 to TRBJ2-1; 10 positions match TRBD2. The germline gives CDR1 SGHRS, CDR2 YFSETQ. Unmatched junction bases numbered 7, after V lost 3 bases and J lost 4 bases. CDR3 size: 16 residues. This CDR3 is CASSYTSGIAYNEQFF. CDR3 DNA sequence: TGCGCCAGCAGCTATACTAGCGGGATTGCATACAATGAGCAGTTCTTC.